This T cell receptor beta chain is drawn from a study of shared clonotypes between healthy human individuals. Between the trimmed V and J ends, which lost 7 bases and 4 bases, there was a span of 23 bases. CDR3 length equals 17 residues. Germline V gives CDR1 MDHEN, CDR2 SYDVKM. Profiled with immunoSEQ multiplex PCR; TCRdb holds only in-frame clones, not every one. This sample has fewer than 700,000 clones, with roughly four fifths found just once. Nashville, Tennessee was home to all donors, who were Caucasian adults. The sequenced sample consisted of PBMCs. The clonotype comes from a woman aged 40-49 years in good health. Some clones in this sample may be carry-over from other donors' samples. The chain carries TRBV28 and TRBJ1-5; possible D gene TRBD1, 6 bases. CDR3 sequence: CASISSGAGALNQPQHF. CDR3 bases: TGTGCCAGCATCTCCTCAGGGGCAGGAGCCCTAAATCAGCCCCAGCATTTT.